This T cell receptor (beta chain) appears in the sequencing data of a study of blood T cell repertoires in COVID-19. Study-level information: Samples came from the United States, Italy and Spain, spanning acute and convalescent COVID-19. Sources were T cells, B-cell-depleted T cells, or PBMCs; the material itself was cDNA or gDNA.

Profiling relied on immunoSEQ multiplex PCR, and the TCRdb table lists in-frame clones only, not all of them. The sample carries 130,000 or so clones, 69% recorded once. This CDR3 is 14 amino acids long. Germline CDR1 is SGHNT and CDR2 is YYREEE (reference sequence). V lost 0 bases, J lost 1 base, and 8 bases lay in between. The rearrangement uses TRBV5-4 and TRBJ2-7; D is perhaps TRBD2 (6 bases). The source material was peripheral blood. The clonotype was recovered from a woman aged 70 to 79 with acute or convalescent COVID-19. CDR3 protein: CASSLAGESYEQYF. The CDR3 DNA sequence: TGTGCCAGCAGCTTGGCGGGGGAATCCTACGAGCAGTACTTC.